Sequencing of this TCR beta chain was carried out in a study of blood T cell repertoires in COVID-19. Overall study: Acute and convalescent COVID-19 specimens originated in the United States, Italy and Spain. PBMCs, B-cell-depleted T cells, or T cells provided the cDNA or gDNA that made up the material.

Germline values: CDR1 SGHRS, CDR2 YFSETQ. V lost 7 bases to trimming and J lost 5 bases, with 16 bases between them. The CDR3 runs 14 residues. Authors' methods: Estimated nucleated cell counts came from reference gene primer amplification. Measured with immunoSEQ multiplex PCR; TCRdb has only the in-frame clones, and not every one. The V and J calls and clone size are taken from that table; D and trimming were inferred from the DNA. Counted here are 25,000 to 35,000 clones, more than 65% occurring once; the ten biggest clones make up about an eighth. The TCR sequence derives from a human donor in a cohort sampled during active COVID-19. Sequenced sample: peripheral blood. The chain is built from TRBV5-1 and TRBJ2-4, with a tentative D call TRBD1 (6 bases). The CDR3 is CASRRQASENIQYF. CDR3 DNA sequence: TGCGCCAGCCGACGACAGGCCTCGGAAAACATTCAGTACTTC.